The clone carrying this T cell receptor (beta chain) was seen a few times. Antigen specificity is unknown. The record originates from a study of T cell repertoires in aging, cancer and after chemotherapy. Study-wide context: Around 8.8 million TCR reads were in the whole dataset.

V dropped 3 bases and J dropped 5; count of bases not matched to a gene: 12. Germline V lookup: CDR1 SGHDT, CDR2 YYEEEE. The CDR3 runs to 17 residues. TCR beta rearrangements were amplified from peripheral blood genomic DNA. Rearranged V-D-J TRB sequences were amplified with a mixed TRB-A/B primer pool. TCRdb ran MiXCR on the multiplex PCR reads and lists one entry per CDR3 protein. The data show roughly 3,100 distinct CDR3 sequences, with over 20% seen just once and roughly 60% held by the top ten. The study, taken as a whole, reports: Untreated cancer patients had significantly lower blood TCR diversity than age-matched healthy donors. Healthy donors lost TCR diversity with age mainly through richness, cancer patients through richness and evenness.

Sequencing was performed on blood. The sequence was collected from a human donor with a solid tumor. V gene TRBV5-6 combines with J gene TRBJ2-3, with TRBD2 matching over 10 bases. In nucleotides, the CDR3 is TGTGCCAGCAGCTCGGGGAGGCTAGCGGGAGAGAGAGATACGCAGTATTTT. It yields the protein CASSSGRLAGERDTQYF.